Each of the 8 T cell receptor beta chains below was sequenced from the same sample in a study of radiation and T cells in renal cell carcinoma. The sample's time point: blood 2 weeks post-SBRT. Treatment described: 15 Gy SBRT to primary tumor, nephrectomy 4 weeks later. TCRdb's copy holds only in-frame clones and misses some; the assay was immunoSEQ multiplex PCR. The sample holds about 130,000 clones, around 90% seen once. This specimen consisted of blood, obtained from a patient whose treatment included radiotherapy and nephrectomy. These receptors were taken from a woman in her 70s with renal cell carcinoma.

For this clone: The same CDR3 can be traced to other DNA sequences in this sample. The chain joins TRBV6-5 to TRBJ2-2; D gene uncertain. V was trimmed by 0 bases and J by 5 bases, leaving 1 base between them. Germline values: CDR1 MNHEY, CDR2 SVGAGI. This CDR3 spans 12 amino acids. The CDR3 is CASSYSTGELFF. The DNA for the CDR3 is TGTGCCAGCAGTTACTCGACCGGGGAGCTGTTTTTT.

In this sample, this clone turned up many times. CDR3 amino acids: CASSPTGRDQPQHF. The CDR3 nucleotides are TGTGCCAGCAGCCCGACAGGGAGAGATCAGCCCCAGCATTTT. J is TRBJ1-5 and V is TRBV7-9; 7 bases agree with TRBD1. The length of the CDR3 is 14 residues. Trimming took 5 bases from V and 5 from J; bases not matched to a gene: 6. Germline CDR1 and CDR2: SEHNR and FQNEAQ (reference sequence).

There are a few counts of this clone. The chain has TRBV27 and TRBJ1-1; 9 positions match TRBD1. The germline gives CDR1 MNHEY, CDR2 SMNVEV (reference sequence). The CDR3 totals 16 residues. V lost 5 bases, J lost 1 base, and 8 bases stayed unmatched. CDR3 nucleotides: TGTGCCAGCAGTAAAGGACAGGGGTGGAAGAACACTGAAGCTTTCTTT. Protein: CASSKGQGWKNTEAFF.

The V and J genes are TRBV27 and TRBJ1-5; possible D gene TRBD1, 6 bases. This CDR3 comprises 18 residues. CDR1 is MNHEY, CDR2 SMNVEV, per germline (reference sequence). Trimming took off 5 bases at V and 0 bases at J, with 20 bases between the two ends. The CDR3 DNA reads as TGTGCCAGCAGTCCCAGACGGACAGCGTCGCATAGCAATCAGCCCCAGCATTTT. Protein: CASSPRRTASHSNQPQHF.

The chain uses TRBV27 and TRBJ2-7, with D uncertain. CDR1 MNHEY and CDR2 SMNVEV come from the germline V gene (reference sequence). This CDR3 has 13 amino acids. V lost 10 bases to trimming and J lost 0 bases, with 13 bases between them. The DNA of the CDR3 is TGTGCCACCTCCAGTAGAGTCTCCTACGAGCAGTACTTC. This codes for CATSSRVSYEQYF.

This chain joins TRBV4-3 and TRBJ1-1; D is undetermined. Germline V gene sequence: CDR1 LGHNA, CDR2 YSLEER. V was trimmed by 1 base and J by 0 bases, leaving 6 bases between them. The CDR3 is made up of 14 amino acids. CDR3 in amino acids: CASSQGTLNTEAFF. The CDR3 DNA is TGCGCCAGCAGCCAAGGCACCTTGAACACTGAAGCTTTCTTT.

The J gene is TRBJ2-7, the V gene TRBV7-8; possible D gene TRBD2, 5 bases. Between the trimmed V and J ends, which lost 5 bases and 5 bases, there was a span of 16 bases. Germline CDR1 SGHVS, CDR2 FQNEAQ. The CDR3 extends over 14 amino acids. Here the CDR3 reads CASSPILGSHEQYF. Written as DNA, the CDR3 is TGTGCCAGCAGCCCAATATTAGGGAGCCACGAGCAGTACTTC. Full variable domain (missing parts from reference TRBV7-8 and TRBJ2-7): GAGVSQSPRYKVAKRGQDVALRCDPISGHVSLFWYQQALGQGPEFLTYFQNEAQLDKSGLPSDRFFAERPEGSVSTLKIQRTQQEDSAVYLCASSPILGSHEQYFGPGTRLTVT.

The J gene is TRBJ2-7, the V gene TRBV18; D uncertain. CDR3 length: 12 residues. In germline, CDR1 is KGHSH, CDR2 LQKENI. Trimming removed 4 bases at V and 2 bases at J, with 6 bases between. CDR3 in DNA: TGTGCCAGCTCACTGGATCCCTACGAGCAGTACTTC. Translating gives CASSLDPYEQYF.